This section outlines one T cell receptor (beta chain) sequence together with its context. Its antigen is not known. The data were obtained in a study of T cell responses to AZD1222 COVID-19 vaccine. Using immunoSEQ multiplex PCR, the repertoire was profiled, and TCRdb retains in-frame clones only, with some absent. Of around 100,000 clones in the sample, around 92% were seen once. The V gene lost 3 bases and the J gene lost 1 base, with 13 bases spanning the gap. This CDR3 spans 15 amino acids. Germline V gene data show CDR1 as MDHEN and CDR2 as SYDVKM. Study-wide points: White British donors predominated, females outnumbered males, and clonal diversity was possibly underestimated. Seropositivity was recorded at baseline in only 6 or 7 AZD1222 recipients. Samples come after the peak T cell response, not at day 14.

The sequence was collected from an adult in good health. Sequencing used peripheral blood, obtained on day 0 of AZD1222 vaccination. The V call is TRBV28, the J call TRBJ2-7; no clear D gene. In nucleotides, the CDR3 is TGTGCCAGCAGTTTTGGGGTCCTCGGGTCCTACGAGCAGTACTTC. Translation gives CASSFGVLGSYEQYF.